This T cell receptor beta chain was sequenced in a study of blood T cell repertoires in COVID-19. Using immunoSEQ multiplex PCR, the repertoire was profiled, and TCRdb retains in-frame clones only, with some absent. The sample consists of about 200,000 clones, about 81% of them appearing once. The specimen sequenced was peripheral blood. This TCR derives from a woman aged 80 or over with COVID-19, enrolled during active disease.

The CDR3 nucleotides are TGTGCCAGTAGTCCCCCCGCGGGGATATCCTCCGCTGAAGCTTTCTTT. This sequence encodes CASSPPAGISSAEAFF. V and J are TRBV19 and TRBJ1-1; D not resolved. This CDR3 is built from 16 residues. Trimming stripped 5 bases from V and 6 bases from J, with 22 bases between. The V gene's germline CDR1 is LNHDA and CDR2 SQIVND (reference sequence). Full variable domain (outside the CDR3, taken from reference TRBV19 and TRBJ1-1): DGGITQSPKYLFRKEGQNVTLSCEQNLNHDAMYWYRQDPGQGLRLIYYSQIVNDFQKGDIAEGYSVSREKKESFPLTVTSAQKNPTAFYLCASSPPAGISSAEAFFGQGTRLTVV.